This TCR beta chain was documented in a study of blood T cells in healthy people across ages. The use of a sample-barcoded 5' primer and a J-beta primer mix characterized a second PCR of roughly 6 to 11 cycles. Sequencing yielded, for each sample, at least 2.5 million paired-end reads carrying CDR3. TCRdb used MiXCR to reprocess the 5' RACE reads, holding one entry per CDR3 protein. Counted here are about 970,000 distinct CDR3 sequences, roughly 51% occurring once; the ten biggest clones make up 20% to 25%. Trimming cost V 3 bases and J 2 bases, with 15 bases left between them. The V gene's germline CDR1 is DFQATT and CDR2 SNEGSKA (reference sequence). CDR3 length equals 15 residues.

This receptor was obtained from a woman aged 60-75 years in good health. The V gene is TRBV20-1, the J gene TRBJ2-3; no firm D call. What was sequenced was blood. CDR3 region: CSASYGRQTTDTQYF. DNA for the CDR3: TGCAGTGCTAGTTACGGACGCCAGACCACAGATACGCAGTATTTT.